The 10 T cell receptor beta chains given below trace back to one sample, sequenced in a study of blood T cells in healthy people across ages. The second PCR ran about 6 to 12 cycles with a sample-barcoded 5' primer and J-beta primers. MiXCR, applied by TCRdb to the 5' RACE reads, yields one record per CDR3 protein. Of 850,000 to 1,100,000 distinct CDR3 sequences listed, approximately 38% are singletons. Input material: blood. The receptors originated from a man between 18 and 35 years old in good health.

This clonotype has just a few counts. The rearrangement uses TRBV11-3 and TRBJ2-7; possible D gene TRBD1, 6 bases. The V gene lost 6 bases and the J gene lost 7 bases, with 13 bases spanning the gap. This CDR3 is 12 amino acids long. Germline values: CDR1 SGHNT, CDR2 YENEEA. The CDR3 reads CASSRTDNEQYF. The CDR3 region has the DNA TGTGCCAGCAGTCGGACAGACAATGAGCAGTACTTC.

The CDR3 spells CASSDGSEDYGYTF. The CDR3 nucleotides read TGTGCCAGCAGTGACGGTTCGGAGGACTATGGCTACACCTTC. This chain links TRBV25-1 with TRBJ1-2, with D uncertain. Germline values: CDR1 MGHDK, CDR2 SYGVNS. Deletions cut 3 bases from V and 3 bases from J, with 11 bases between. This CDR3 is 14 amino acids long.

This clonotype showed up just a few times. The CDR3 bases are TGTGCCAGCAGCCAAGGAGACCGAGCCTCCTACGAGCAGTACTTC. Its translation: CASSQGDRASYEQYF. J is TRBJ2-7 and V is TRBV4-2; no reliable D call. The V gene lost 1 base and the J gene lost 0 bases, with 10 bases spanning the gap. The germline gives CDR1 LGHNA, CDR2 YNFKEQ. The CDR3 runs to 15 residues.

V is TRBV27 and J is TRBJ1-4; 10 bases align to TRBD1. J gave up 8 bases and V 5 bases, and 8 bases lay outside the gene matches. The CDR3 has 15 residues. Germline CDR1 and CDR2: MNHEY and SMNVEV (reference sequence). The CDR3, as DNA: TGTGCCAGCAGTCAGACAGGGGGCAGTGGGGAAAAACTGTTTTTT. Residues: CASSQTGGSGEKLFF.

V usage is TRBV13 and J usage is TRBJ1-1; D may be TRBD1 (6 bases). Germline V gene lookup returns CDR1 PRHDT and CDR2 FYEKMQ (reference sequence). The CDR3 has 14 amino acids. V was pared by 5 bases and J by 6 bases, with 16 bases between. CDR3 bases: TGTGCCAGCAGCATTCTACAGGGCGGACCTGAAGCTTTCTTT. Translated, it gives CASSILQGGPEAFF. Together with reference TRBV13 and TRBJ1-1, the CDR3 gives the full variable domain: AAGVIQSPRHLIKEKRETATLKCYPIPRHDTVYWYQQGPGQDPQFLISFYEKMQSDKGSIPDRFSAQQFSDYHSELNMSSLELGDSALYFCASSILQGGPEAFFGQGTRLTVV.

The genes are TRBV10-3 and TRBJ1-1, with D unclear. The germline V gene encodes CDR1 ENHRY and CDR2 SYGVKD. V lost 3 bases and J lost 3, with 5 bases in between. The CDR3 totals 12 residues. This CDR3 is CAISDPDTEAFF. CDR3 DNA: TGTGCCATCAGTGACCCGGACACTGAAGCTTTCTTT.

This clonotype was recorded many times. The rearrangement links TRBV6-2 or TRBV6-3 to TRBJ1-2; D gene unclear. The CDR3 covers 13 residues. V lost 6 bases and J lost 3, with 11 bases in between. Per germline, CDR1 MNHEY and CDR2 SVGEGT. This CDR3 is CASSRDGDYGYTF. CDR3 sequence (DNA): TGTGCCAGCAGCCGCGACGGAGACTATGGCTACACCTTC.

This clonotype was seen once. This chain links TRBV12-3 or TRBV12-4 with TRBJ2-5; D unresolved. V was pared by 7 bases and J by 3 bases, with 9 bases between. The CDR3 contains 12 residues. CDR3 bases: TGTGCCAGCACCTCGGGCAAAGAGACCCAGTACTTC. Protein sequence: CASTSGKETQYF.

In this sample, this clonotype turned up a few times. The J gene is TRBJ1-1, the V gene TRBV7-9, with D hard to call. V gave up 8 bases and J gave up 0 bases, with 16 bases separating them. This CDR3 is 15 amino acids long. From germline, CDR1 is SEHNR and CDR2 FQNEAQ (reference sequence). The CDR3 reads CASHPNLGMNTEAFF. The CDR3 DNA sequence: TGTGCCAGCCACCCAAACCTGGGAATGAACACTGAAGCTTTCTTT.

This clonotype showed up just a few times. The chain links TRBV4-3 to TRBJ2-1; D is unclear. V was cut by 0 bases and J by 4 bases, with 16 bases left in between. The CDR3 length is 17 residues. The germline CDR1 and CDR2 sequences are LGHNA and YSLEER. CDR3 DNA: TGCGCCAGCAGCCAAGAAATTAAGCTTAACCTATACAATGAGCAGTTCTTC. It is translated as CASSQEIKLNLYNEQFF.